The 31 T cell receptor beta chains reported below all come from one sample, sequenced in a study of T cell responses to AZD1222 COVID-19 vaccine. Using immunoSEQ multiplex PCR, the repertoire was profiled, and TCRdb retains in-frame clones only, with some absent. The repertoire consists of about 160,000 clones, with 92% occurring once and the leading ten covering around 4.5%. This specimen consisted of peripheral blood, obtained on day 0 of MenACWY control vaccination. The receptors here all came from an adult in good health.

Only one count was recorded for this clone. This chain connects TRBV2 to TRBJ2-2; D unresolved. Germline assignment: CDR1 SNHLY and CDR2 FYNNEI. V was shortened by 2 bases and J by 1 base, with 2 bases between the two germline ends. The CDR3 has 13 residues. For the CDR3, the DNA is TGTGCCAGCAGTGAACGGAACACCGGGGAGCTGTTTTTT. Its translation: CASSERNTGELFF.

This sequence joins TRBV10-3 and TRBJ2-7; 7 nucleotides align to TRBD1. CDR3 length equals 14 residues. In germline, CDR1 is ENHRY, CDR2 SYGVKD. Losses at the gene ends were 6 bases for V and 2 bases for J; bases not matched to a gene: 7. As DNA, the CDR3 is TGTGCCATCAGCTTGGGACAGTTAACCTACGAGCAGTACTTC. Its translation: CAISLGQLTYEQYF.

For the CDR3, the DNA is TGTGCCAGCAGCCTTTATGGGGGTGGGAACACTGAAGCTTTCTTT. Residues: CASSLYGGGNTEAFF. The genes are TRBV7-2 and TRBJ1-1, with D possibly TRBD1 on 5 matching bases. Trimming took off 5 bases at V and 1 base at J, with 14 bases between the two ends. Germline V gives CDR1 SGHTA, CDR2 FQGNSA. This CDR3 is 15 amino acids long.

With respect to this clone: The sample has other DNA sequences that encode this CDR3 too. The CDR3 sequence is CASSLFSGNTIYF. The CDR3 nucleotides are TGTGCCAGCAGTTTATTTAGTGGAAACACCATATATTTT. The chain links TRBV12-3 or TRBV12-4 to TRBJ1-3; no clear D gene. CDR3 size: 13 residues. Deletions cut 2 bases from V and 3 bases from J, with 5 bases between.

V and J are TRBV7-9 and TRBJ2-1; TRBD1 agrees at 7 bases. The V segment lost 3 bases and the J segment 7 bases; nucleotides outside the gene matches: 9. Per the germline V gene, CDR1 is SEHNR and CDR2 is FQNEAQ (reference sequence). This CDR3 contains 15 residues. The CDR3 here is CASSFSEGQSNEQFF. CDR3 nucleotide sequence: TGTGCCAGCAGCTTTAGTGAGGGACAGAGTAATGAGCAGTTCTTC. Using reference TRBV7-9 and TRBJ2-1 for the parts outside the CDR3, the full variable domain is DTGVSQNPRHKITKRGQNVTFRCDPISEHNRLYWYRQTLGQGPEFLTYFQNEAQLEKSRLLSDRFSAERPKGSFSTLEIQRTEQGDSAMYLCASSFSEGQSNEQFFGPGTRLTVL.

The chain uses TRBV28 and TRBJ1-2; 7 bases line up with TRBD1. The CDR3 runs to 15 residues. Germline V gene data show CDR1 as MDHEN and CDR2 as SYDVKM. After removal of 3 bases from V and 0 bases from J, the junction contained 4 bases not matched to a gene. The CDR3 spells CASSFPGTANYGYTF. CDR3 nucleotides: TGTGCCAGCAGTTTTCCTGGGACAGCTAACTATGGCTACACCTTC.

CDR3: CAWSITKGPRYTF. The CDR3 nucleotides are TGTGCCTGGAGTATCACTAAGGGTCCGCGCTACACCTTC. The genes are TRBV30 and TRBJ1-2; D not certain. Germline-derived CDR1 and CDR2 are GTSNPN and SVGIG (reference sequence). CDR3 length: 13 residues. V lost 2 bases, J lost 9 bases, and 16 bases lay in between.

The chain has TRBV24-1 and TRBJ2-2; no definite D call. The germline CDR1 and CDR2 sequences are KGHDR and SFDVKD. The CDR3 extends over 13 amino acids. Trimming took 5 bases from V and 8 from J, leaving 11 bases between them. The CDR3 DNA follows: TGTGCCACCAGTGGGGCGGTCGTGGGGGAGCTGTTTTTT. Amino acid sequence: CATSGAVVGELFF.

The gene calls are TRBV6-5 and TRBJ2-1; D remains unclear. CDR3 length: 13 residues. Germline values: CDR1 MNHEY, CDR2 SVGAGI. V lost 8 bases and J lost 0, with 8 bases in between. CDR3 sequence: CASSIRSYNEQFF. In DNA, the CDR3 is TGTGCCAGCTCGATTCGCTCCTACAATGAGCAGTTCTTC.

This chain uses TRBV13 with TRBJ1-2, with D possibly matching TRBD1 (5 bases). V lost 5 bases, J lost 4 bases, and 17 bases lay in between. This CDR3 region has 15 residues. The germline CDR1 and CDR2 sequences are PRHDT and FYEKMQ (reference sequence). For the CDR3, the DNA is TGTGCCAGCAGCCTAAGGGGCCGGCGGATCTATGGCTACACCTTC. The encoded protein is CASSLRGRRIYGYTF.

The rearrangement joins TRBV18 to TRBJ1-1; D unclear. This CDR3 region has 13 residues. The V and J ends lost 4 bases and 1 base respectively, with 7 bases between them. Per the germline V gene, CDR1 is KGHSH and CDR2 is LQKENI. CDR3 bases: TGTGCCAGCTCACTGGGAGGGAACACTGAAGCTTTCTTT. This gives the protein CASSLGGNTEAFF.

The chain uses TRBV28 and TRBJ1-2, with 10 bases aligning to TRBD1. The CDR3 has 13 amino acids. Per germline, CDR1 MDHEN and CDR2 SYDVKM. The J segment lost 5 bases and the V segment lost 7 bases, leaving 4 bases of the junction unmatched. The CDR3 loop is CASKVDRGYGYTF. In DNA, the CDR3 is TGTGCCAGCAAAGTGGACAGGGGGTATGGCTACACCTTC.

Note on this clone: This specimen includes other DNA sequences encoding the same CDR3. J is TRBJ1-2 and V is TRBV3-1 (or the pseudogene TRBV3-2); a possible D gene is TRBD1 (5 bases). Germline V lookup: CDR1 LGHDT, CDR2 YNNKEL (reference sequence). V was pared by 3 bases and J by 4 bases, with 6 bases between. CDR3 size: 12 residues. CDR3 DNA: TGTGCCAGCAGCCAGGGGACCTATGGCTACACCTTC. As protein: CASSQGTYGYTF.

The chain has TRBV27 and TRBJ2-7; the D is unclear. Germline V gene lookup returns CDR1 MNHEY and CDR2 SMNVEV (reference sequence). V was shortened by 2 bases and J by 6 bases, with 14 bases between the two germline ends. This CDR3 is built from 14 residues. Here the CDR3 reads CASSLVQPTGEQYF. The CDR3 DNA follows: TGTGCCAGCAGTTTAGTTCAACCAACCGGCGAGCAGTACTTC.

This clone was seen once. CDR3 DNA sequence: TGTGCCAGCAGCCTTAGACAGGAAGGAAACACCATATATTTT. Its protein is CASSLRQEGNTIYF. The chain couples TRBV9 to TRBJ1-3; perhaps TRBD1 as D (6 bases). This CDR3 region has 14 residues. Between the trimmed V and J ends, which lost 4 bases and 4 bases, there was a span of 12 bases. Germline V lookup: CDR1 SGDLS, CDR2 YYNGEE. Based on the CDR3 plus reference TRBV9 and TRBJ1-3, the full variable domain is DSGVTQTPKHLITATGQRVTLRCSPRSGDLSVYWYQQSLDQGLQFLIQYYNGEERAKGNILERFSAQQFPDLHSELNLSSLELGDSALYFCASSLRQEGNTIYFGEGSWLTVV.

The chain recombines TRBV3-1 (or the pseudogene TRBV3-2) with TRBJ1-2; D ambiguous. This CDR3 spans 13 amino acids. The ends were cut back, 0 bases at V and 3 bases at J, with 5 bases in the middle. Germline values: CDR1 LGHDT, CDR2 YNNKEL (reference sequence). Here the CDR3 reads CASSQDADYGYTF. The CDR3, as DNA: TGTGCCAGCAGCCAAGACGCAGACTATGGCTACACCTTC.

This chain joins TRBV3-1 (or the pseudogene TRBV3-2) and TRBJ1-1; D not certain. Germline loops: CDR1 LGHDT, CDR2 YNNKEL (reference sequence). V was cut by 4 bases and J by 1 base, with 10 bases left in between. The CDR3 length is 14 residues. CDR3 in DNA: TGTGCCAGCAGCCCCCCGGACGGGAACACTGAAGCTTTCTTT. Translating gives CASSPPDGNTEAFF.

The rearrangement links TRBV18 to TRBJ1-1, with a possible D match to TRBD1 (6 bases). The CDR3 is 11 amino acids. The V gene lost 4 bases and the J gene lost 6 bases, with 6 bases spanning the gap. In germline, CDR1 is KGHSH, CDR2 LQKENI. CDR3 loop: CASSRQAEAFF. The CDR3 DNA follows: TGTGCCAGCTCACGACAGGCTGAAGCTTTCTTT.

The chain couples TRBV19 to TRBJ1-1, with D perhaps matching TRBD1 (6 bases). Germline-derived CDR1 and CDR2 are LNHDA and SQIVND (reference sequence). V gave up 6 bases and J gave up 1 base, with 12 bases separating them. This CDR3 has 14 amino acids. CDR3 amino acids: CASRPGTKNTEAFF. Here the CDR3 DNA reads TGTGCCAGTAGACCCGGGACAAAGAACACTGAAGCTTTCTTT.

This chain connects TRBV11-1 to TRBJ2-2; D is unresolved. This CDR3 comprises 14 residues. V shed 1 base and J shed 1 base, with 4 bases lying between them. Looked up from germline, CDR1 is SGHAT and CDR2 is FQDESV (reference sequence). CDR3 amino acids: CASSLVRNTGELFF. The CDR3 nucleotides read TGTGCCAGCAGCTTAGTCCGGAACACCGGGGAGCTGTTTTTT.

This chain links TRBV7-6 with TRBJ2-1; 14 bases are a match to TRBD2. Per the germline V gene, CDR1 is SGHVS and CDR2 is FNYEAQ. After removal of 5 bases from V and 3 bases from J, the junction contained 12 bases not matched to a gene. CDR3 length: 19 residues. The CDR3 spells CASSPRGTSGSPFYNEQFF. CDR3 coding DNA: TGTGCCAGCAGCCCCCGTGGGACTAGCGGGAGCCCTTTCTACAATGAGCAGTTCTTC.

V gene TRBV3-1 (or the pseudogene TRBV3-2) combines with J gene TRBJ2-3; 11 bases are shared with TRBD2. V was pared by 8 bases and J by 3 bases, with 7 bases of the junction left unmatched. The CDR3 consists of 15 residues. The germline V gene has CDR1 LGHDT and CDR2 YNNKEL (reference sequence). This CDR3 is CASQLAGGPTDTQYF. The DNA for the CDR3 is TGTGCCAGCCAATTAGCGGGAGGGCCAACAGATACGCAGTATTTT.

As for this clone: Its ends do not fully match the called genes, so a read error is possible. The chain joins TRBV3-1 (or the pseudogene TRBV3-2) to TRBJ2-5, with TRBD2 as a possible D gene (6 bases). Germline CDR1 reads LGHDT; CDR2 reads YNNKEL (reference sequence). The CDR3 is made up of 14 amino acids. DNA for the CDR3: TGTGCCAGCAGCCAAGATGAGGTTCGGGGAGGTTCGGACTTC. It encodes CASSQDEVRGGSDF.

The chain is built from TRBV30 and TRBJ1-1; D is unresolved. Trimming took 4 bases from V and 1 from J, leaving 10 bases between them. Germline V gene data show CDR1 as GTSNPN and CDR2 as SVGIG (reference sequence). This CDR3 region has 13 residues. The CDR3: CAWTSAGNTEAFF. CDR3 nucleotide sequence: TGTGCCTGGACTTCAGCGGGGAACACTGAAGCTTTCTTT.

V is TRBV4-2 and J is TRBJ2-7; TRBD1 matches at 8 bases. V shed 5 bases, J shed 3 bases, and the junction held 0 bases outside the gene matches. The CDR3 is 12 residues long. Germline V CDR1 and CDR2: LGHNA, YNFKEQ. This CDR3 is CASSTGGYEQYF. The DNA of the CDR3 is TGTGCCAGCAGCACAGGGGGCTACGAGCAGTACTTC.

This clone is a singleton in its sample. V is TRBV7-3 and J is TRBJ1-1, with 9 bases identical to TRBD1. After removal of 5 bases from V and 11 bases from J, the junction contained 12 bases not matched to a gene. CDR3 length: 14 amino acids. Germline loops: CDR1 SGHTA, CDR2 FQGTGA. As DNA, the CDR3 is TGTGCCAGCAGCCAAGAGGGACAGGGATATGGGGCTTTCTTT. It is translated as CASSQEGQGYGAFF.

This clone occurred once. CDR3 coding DNA: TGTGCCAGCAGCAGCCCTTTGGACAGGGGTGAGACCCAGTACTTC. It encodes CASSSPLDRGETQYF. The V and J genes are TRBV14 and TRBJ2-5, with 9 bases identical to TRBD1. Germline V lookup: CDR1 SGHDN, CDR2 FVKESK. Trimming at V came to 5 bases and at J to 5 bases, leaving 9 bases not matched to a gene. The CDR3 has 15 residues.

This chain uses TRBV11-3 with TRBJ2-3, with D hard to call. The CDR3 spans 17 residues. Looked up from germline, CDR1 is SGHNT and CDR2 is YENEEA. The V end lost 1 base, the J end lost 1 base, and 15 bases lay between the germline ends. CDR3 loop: CASSLGSPFSGTDTQYF. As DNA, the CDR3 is TGTGCCAGCAGCTTAGGGTCCCCGTTTTCCGGCACAGATACGCAGTATTTT. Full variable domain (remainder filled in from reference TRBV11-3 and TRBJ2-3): EAGVVQSPRYKIIEKKQPVAFWCNPISGHNTLYWYLQNLGQGPELLIRYENEEAVDDSQLPKDRFSAERLKGVDSTLKIQPAELGDSAVYLCASSLGSPFSGTDTQYFGPGTRLTVL.

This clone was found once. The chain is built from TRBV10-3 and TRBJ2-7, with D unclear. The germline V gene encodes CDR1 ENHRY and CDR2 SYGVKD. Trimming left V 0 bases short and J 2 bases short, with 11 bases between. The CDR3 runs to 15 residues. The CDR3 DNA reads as TGTGCCATCAGTGAGTCGATTGAGGTCCCCTACGAGCAGTACTTC. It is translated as CAISESIEVPYEQYF.

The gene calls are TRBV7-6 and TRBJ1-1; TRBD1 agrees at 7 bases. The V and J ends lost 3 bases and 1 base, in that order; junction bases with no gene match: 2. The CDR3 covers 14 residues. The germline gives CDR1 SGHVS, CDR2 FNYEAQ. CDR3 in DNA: TGTGCCAGCAGCTTGAACAGGGGGAACACTGAAGCTTTCTTT. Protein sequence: CASSLNRGNTEAFF.

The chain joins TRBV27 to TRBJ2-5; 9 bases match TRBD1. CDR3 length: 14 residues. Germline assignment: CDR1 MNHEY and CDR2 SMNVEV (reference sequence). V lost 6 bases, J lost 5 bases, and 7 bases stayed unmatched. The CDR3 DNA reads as TGTGCCAGCAGCACACAGGGGGCTGGGGAGACCCAGTACTTC. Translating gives CASSTQGAGETQYF.